This TCR beta chain was captured in a study of neurological immune-mediated disorders. The method for making cDNA was 5'RACE, and it used 10-nucleotide random UMIs. Each CDR3 protein is one row after TCRdb ran MiXCR on the 5' RACE reads. This table holds about 76,000 distinct CDR3 sequences, roughly 18% found once. General observations from the study: Patients with HTLV-1-associated myelopathy had the highest level of TCR clonal expansion, whereas patients with multiple sclerosis had the lowest level, falling beneath the level found in healthy controls.

This clonotype was seen many times. The antigen remains unidentified. CDR1 and CDR2 from the germline V gene are DFQATT and SNEGSKA (reference sequence). The CDR3 runs 12 residues. V shed 0 bases and J shed 16 bases, with 16 bases lying between them. The chain couples TRBV20-1 to TRBJ2-1, with D hard to call. Sequencing was done on a sample of PBMCs. The sequence came from a woman aged 40 to 55 in good health. The CDR3 bases are TGCAGTGCTAGAGATCACGCCAACTCTGCCTTCTTC. This gives the protein CSARDHANSAFF.